A single TCR beta chain is shown here with its context. Its specificity is unknown. The CDR3 runs 15 residues. Germline values: CDR1 MNHNS, CDR2 SASEGT. J lost 0 bases, V lost 1 base, and 2 bases had no gene match. The sample is drawn from a study of T cells after yellow fever vaccination. As for the study in general: Preparation of the low-cell-number fractions used SMART-Seq v4 Ultra Low Input. Study-level findings and limits: Weaker, the secondary response had a peak occurring faster, on day 5 versus 15. Reappearance after the booster was observed for most primary-vaccination clones (about 96% CD4, roughly 90% CD8). One caveat is that FACS-sorted repertoires could contain abundant clonotypes contaminating from the bulk population.

TCRdb passed the 5' RACE reads through MiXCR, listing each CDR3 protein once. The sample lists some 300,000 distinct CDR3 sequences, approximately 11% seen once, with 3% to 4% in the top ten. This specimen was CD4+ T cells sorted from PBMCs, taken 45 days after the yellow fever booster vaccination. This chain connects TRBV6-1 to TRBJ2-7; TRBD1 agrees at 8 bases. The clonotype comes from a man aged 18 to 35 who received the YFV17D yellow fever vaccine. CDR3 region: CASSEGQGASYEQYF. The CDR3 DNA reads TGTGCCAGCAGTGAAGGCCAGGGGGCCTCCTACGAGCAGTACTTC.